This T cell receptor (beta chain) came from a study of Ad26.COV2.S vaccination and SARS-CoV-2 variants. Study-level results: Spike-specific TCR breadth ran higher among vaccine recipients than placebo recipients.

Clones were read by immunoSEQ multiplex PCR, and TCRdb kept only the in-frame ones, dropping some. The sample shows hundreds of thousands of clones, about 90% of them seen only once. Worth noting for this clone: Its antigen is as yet unknown.

Per the germline V gene, CDR1 is SGHTA and CDR2 is FQGNSA. V shed 1 base and J shed 11 bases, with 3 bases lying between them. The CDR3 extends over 10 amino acids. The origin of this receptor is a human donor who had recovered from COVID-19. The chain carries TRBV7-2 and TRBJ2-1; D gene uncertain. The specimen comprised peripheral blood, sampled after recovery from COVID-19. CDR3 region: CASSLVQQFF. In DNA, the CDR3 is TGTGCCAGCAGCTTAGTCCAGCAGTTCTTC.